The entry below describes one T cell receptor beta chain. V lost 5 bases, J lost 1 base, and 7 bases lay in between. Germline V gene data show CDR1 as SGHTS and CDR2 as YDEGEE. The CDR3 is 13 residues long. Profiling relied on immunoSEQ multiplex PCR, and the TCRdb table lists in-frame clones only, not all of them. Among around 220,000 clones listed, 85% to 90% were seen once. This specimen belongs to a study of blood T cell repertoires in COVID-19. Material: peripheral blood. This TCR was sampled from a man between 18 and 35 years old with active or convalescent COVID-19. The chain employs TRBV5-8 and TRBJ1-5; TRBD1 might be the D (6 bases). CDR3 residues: CASRQGSNQPQHF. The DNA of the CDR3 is TGTGCCAGCAGACAGGGAAGCAATCAGCCCCAGCATTTT.